These T cell receptor beta chains were read from a single sample in a study of OX40 agonist ivuxolimab in advanced cancers. Profiled with immunoSEQ multiplex PCR; TCRdb holds only in-frame clones, not every one. Among 90,000 to 100,000 clones, approximately 90% were seen once, and the ten largest hold 0.65% to 0.95%. Source: CD4+ or CD8+ T cells sorted from blood, taken in a trial of the OX40 agonist ivuxolimab. The source is an adult with an advanced solid tumor such as melanoma, head and neck, liver or kidney cancer. The CDR3 runs from the conserved cysteine through the conserved F or W. The order of the fields is D gene, V gene, J gene, clone size, CDR3 protein, CDR3 DNA. The D gene is left open where the match is weak. Clone size appears in some rows only: once, few, many, or a class for an expanded clone.

d_gene: NA
v_gene: TRBV28
j_gene: TRBJ2-3
abundance: few
CDR3aa: CASSLPIKGTDTQYF
CDR3nt: TGTGCCAGCAGTCTCCCAATTAAGGGAACAGATACGCAGTATTTT

d_gene: NA
v_gene: TRBV10-3
j_gene: TRBJ1-5
abundance: NA
CDR3aa: CAISDRPASNQPQHF
CDR3nt: TGTGCCATCAGTGATCGCCCGGCTAGCAATCAGCCCCAGCATTTT

d_gene: NA
v_gene: TRBV29-1
j_gene: TRBJ2-5
abundance: NA
CDR3aa: CSVERPPETQYF
CDR3nt: TGCAGCGTTGAGAGGCCCCCAGAGACCCAGTACTTC

d_gene: NA
v_gene: TRBV2
j_gene: TRBJ1-5
abundance: few
CDR3aa: CASSTEYENNQPQHF
CDR3nt: TGTGCCAGCAGTACGGAATACGAAAACAATCAGCCCCAGCATTTT

d_gene: NA
v_gene: TRBV20-1
j_gene: TRBJ2-5
abundance: NA
CDR3aa: CSASLGETQYF
CDR3nt: TGCAGTGCTAGTCTAGGAGAGACCCAGTACTTC

d_gene: NA
v_gene: TRBV14
j_gene: TRBJ1-2
abundance: NA
CDR3aa: CASSLGEYGYTF
CDR3nt: TGTGCCAGCAGCCTTGGGGAGTATGGCTACACCTTC

d_gene: NA
v_gene: TRBV25-1
j_gene: TRBJ2-2
abundance: once
CDR3aa: CASSARGILTGELFF
CDR3nt: TGTGCCAGCAGTGCCAGGGGCATCCTTACCGGGGAGCTGTTTTTT

d_gene: NA
v_gene: TRBV28
j_gene: TRBJ1-1
abundance: NA
CDR3aa: CASRAPEGQNTEAFF
CDR3nt: TGTGCCAGCAGGGCGCCCGAAGGGCAGAACACTGAAGCTTTCTTT

d_gene: NA
v_gene: TRBV5-4
j_gene: TRBJ2-1
abundance: NA
CDR3aa: CASSTRDGSSYNEQFF
CDR3nt: TGTGCCAGCAGCACCCGGGACGGCAGCTCCTACAATGAGCAGTTCTTC

d_gene: NA
v_gene: TRBV29-1
j_gene: TRBJ1-4
abundance: NA
CDR3aa: CSVVAVGEKLFF
CDR3nt: TGCAGCGTTGTGGCAGTAGGGGAAAAACTGTTTTTT

d_gene: NA
v_gene: TRBV6-5
j_gene: TRBJ2-3
abundance: NA
CDR3aa: CASSRRGTDTQYF
CDR3nt: TGTGCCAGCAGCCGCCGGGGAACAGATACGCAGTATTTT

d_gene: NA
v_gene: TRBV10-3
j_gene: TRBJ1-5
abundance: NA
CDR3aa: CAISAEGRLDQPQHF
CDR3nt: TGTGCCATCAGTGCCGAGGGACGTCTCGACCAGCCCCAGCATTTT